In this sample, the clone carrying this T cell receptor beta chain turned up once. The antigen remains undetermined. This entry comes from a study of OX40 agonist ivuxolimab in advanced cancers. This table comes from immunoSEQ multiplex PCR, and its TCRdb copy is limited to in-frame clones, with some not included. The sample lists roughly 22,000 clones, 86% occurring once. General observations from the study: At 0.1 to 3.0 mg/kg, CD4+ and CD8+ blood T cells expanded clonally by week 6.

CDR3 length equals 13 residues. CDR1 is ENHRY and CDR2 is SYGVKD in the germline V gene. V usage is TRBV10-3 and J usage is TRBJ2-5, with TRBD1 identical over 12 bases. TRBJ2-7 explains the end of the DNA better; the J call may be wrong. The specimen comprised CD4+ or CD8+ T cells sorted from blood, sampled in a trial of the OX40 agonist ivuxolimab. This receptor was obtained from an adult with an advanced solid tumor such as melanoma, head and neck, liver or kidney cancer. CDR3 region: CATGTGGSDEQYF. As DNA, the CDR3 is TGTGCCACCGGGACAGGGGGCTCGGACGAGCAGTACTTC.